The T cell receptor beta chain described here comes from a study of blood T cell repertoires in COVID-19 (dated by TCRdb to 2019 to 2021). A note on the overall study: Samples from collaborators originated in the United States, Italy and Spain and spanned both the acute and convalescent phases of COVID-19. The prospective study material was composed of cDNA or gDNA derived from T cells, B-cell-depleted T cells, or PBMCs. Subjects who had been exposed to COVID-19, were actively infected with it, or had recovered from it provided the deeply sampled blood TCRbeta repertoires that made up the dataset. The repertoires were made available in a free public database intended to serve as a resource for research on the immune response to SARS-CoV-2. Samples came from the ongoing ImmuneRACE study (first 160 participants) plus 1,254 subjects from 6 global collaborators. Nearly every sample came with metadata listing a de-identified subject ID, COVID-19 status, age in years and sex. HLA class I and class II types, where available, came from metadata supplied by the sample provider rather than from assay-based typing.

This clone was seen only a few times. The specificity of this receptor is unknown. Base qualities are not at hand, and no much larger clone is one base apart. TCRbeta CDR3 regions were amplified from genomic DNA using the immunoSEQ Assay, a bias-controlled multiplex PCR. On the study's bioinformatics: Nucleated cell counts per sample were estimated from amplification of reference gene primers within the assay. To quantify the absolute abundance of each unique TCRbeta CDR3 rearrangement, sequence reads were collapsed and filtered. For each sample, productive Simpson clonality was calculated by taking the square root of Simpson's diversity index across productive rearrangements. In its TCRdb copy, this immuneACCESS table keeps in-frame sequences only and misses some clones. Where compared with another copy, unresolved V genes explain less than half of these, and the others have no known cause. Clone size and the V and J calls come from that table; the DNA yielded D and trimming. This sample lists about 90,000 clones; approximately 78% were detected once. The ten most abundant clones make up roughly an eighth of the sample.

V loses 0 bases, J loses 4 bases, and the germline ends lie 12 bases apart. Its CDR3 holds 15 amino acids, cysteine through phenylalanine. Here the CDR3 DNA is all that survives: 45 bases in frame from base 1. The germline V gene specifies KGHSH as CDR1 and LQKENI as CDR2. Collaborating institutions collected whole blood in K2EDTA tubes following their own protocols. For TCRbeta analysis, collaborator samples were shipped as frozen whole blood, as isolated PBMCs, or as DNA extracted from either sample type. On the study overall, not on this receptor specifically: Clinical and demographic metadata were provided uncurated, with the amount varying by source and participant.

This receptor chain uses TRBV18 and TRBJ2-5; there is no confident call for the D gene. The sample was peripheral blood. The sequence was obtained from a human donor in a cohort sampled during active COVID-19. The sequenced DNA is TGTGCCAGCTCACCACCTGGAGCCTACGGAGAGACCCAGTACTTC. This is translated as CASSPPGAYGETQYF.